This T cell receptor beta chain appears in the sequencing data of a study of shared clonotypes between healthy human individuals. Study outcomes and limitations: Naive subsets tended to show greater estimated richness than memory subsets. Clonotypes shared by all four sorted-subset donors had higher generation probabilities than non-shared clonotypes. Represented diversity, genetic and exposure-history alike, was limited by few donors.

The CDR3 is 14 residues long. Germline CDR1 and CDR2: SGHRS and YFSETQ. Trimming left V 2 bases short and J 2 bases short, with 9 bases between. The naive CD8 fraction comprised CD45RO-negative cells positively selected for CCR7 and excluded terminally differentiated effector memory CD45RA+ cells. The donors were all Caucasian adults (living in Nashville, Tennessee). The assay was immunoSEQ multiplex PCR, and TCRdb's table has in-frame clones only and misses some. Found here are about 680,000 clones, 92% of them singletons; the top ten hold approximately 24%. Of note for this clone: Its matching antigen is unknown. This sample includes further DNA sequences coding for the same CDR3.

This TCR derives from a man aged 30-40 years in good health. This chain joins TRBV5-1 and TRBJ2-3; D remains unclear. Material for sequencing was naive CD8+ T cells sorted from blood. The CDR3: CASSFDEPTDTQYF. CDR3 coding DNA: TGCGCCAGCAGCTTCGACGAGCCCACAGATACGCAGTATTTT.